The 12 T cell receptor beta chains below come from one sample, sequenced in a study of T-cell reconstitution after alpha-beta-depleted transplantation in children. Unique molecular identifiers were used in preparing the TCRbeta library. TCRdb re-analysed the PCR reads in MiXCR, keeping a single row per CDR3 protein. This table holds 450,000 to 600,000 distinct CDR3 sequences, around 18% found once. The specimen was PBMCs from the stem cell graft donor, collected from the stem cell graft. These TCRs come from a human donor who donated a stem cell graft to a child with acute lymphoblastic leukemia.

This chain connects TRBV27 to TRBJ2-3; no clear D gene. The J call may be incorrect, as the DNA end agrees better with TRBJ1-5. CDR3 length: 14 amino acids. Germline V gene sequence: CDR1 MNHEY, CDR2 SMNVEV (reference sequence). CDR3: CASSFRWATDTQHF. The CDR3 bases are TGTGCCAGCAGTTTCAGGTGGGCAACAGATACGCAGCATTTT.

The sample holds a few counts of this clonotype. The rearrangement links TRBV20-1 to TRBJ1-1; D is undetermined. V lost 3 bases, J lost 0 bases, and 8 bases lay in between. Germline V gives CDR1 DFQATT, CDR2 SNEGSKA (reference sequence). The CDR3 loop spans 13 amino acids. The CDR3 DNA reads TGCAGTGCTAGGTGGCAGATGAACACTGAAGCTTTCTTT. This codes for CSARWQMNTEAFF.

Only a few counts were recorded for this clonotype. The chain has TRBV11-2 and TRBJ2-7; 12 nucleotides match TRBD2. The germline V gene has CDR1 SGHAT and CDR2 FQNNGV. The V and J ends lost 2 bases and 1 base, in that order; junction bases with no gene match: 12. This CDR3 is 19 amino acids long. Here the CDR3 reads CASSLKGSAGLAGSYEQYF. CDR3 nucleotides: TGTGCCAGCAGCTTAAAGGGGAGTGCAGGACTAGCGGGATCCTACGAGCAGTACTTC.

This clonotype was detected a few times. This chain joins TRBV2 and TRBJ2-2; D unresolved. Germline V lookup: CDR1 SNHLY, CDR2 FYNNEI. Deletions cut 4 bases from V and 3 bases from J, with 9 bases between. The CDR3 extends over 14 amino acids. CDR3 residues: CASSGPGYTGELFF. The CDR3 DNA reads as TGTGCCAGCAGTGGGCCAGGCTACACCGGGGAGCTGTTTTTT.

This clonotype was counted many times. The chain joins TRBV20-1 to TRBJ2-1; tentatively, D is TRBD1 or TRBD2 (5 bases each). Trimming left V 0 bases short and J 9 bases short, with 12 bases between. Germline V lookup: CDR1 DFQATT, CDR2 SNEGSKA (reference sequence). The length of the CDR3 is 13 residues. This CDR3 is CSARDVRGGEQFF. CDR3 bases: TGCAGTGCTAGAGATGTTCGTGGGGGTGAGCAGTTCTTC.

There are a few counts of this clonotype. The V and J genes are TRBV30 and TRBJ2-1; no definite D call. Deletions cut 0 bases from V and 2 bases from J, with 8 bases between. The germline V gene has CDR1 GTSNPN and CDR2 SVGIG (reference sequence). This CDR3 region has 14 residues. The CDR3 reads CAWSVSGAYNEQFF. In nucleotides, the CDR3 is TGTGCCTGGAGTGTCTCTGGGGCCTACAATGAGCAGTTCTTC.

V and J are TRBV15 and TRBJ2-2; D may be TRBD2 (5 bases). V was cut by 1 base and J by 3 bases, with 12 bases left in between. CDR3 length equals 16 residues. Germline V gives CDR1 LNHNV, CDR2 YYDKDF (reference sequence). This CDR3 reads CATSRGWGVDTGELFF. As DNA, the CDR3 is TGTGCCACCAGCAGAGGTTGGGGAGTAGACACCGGGGAGCTGTTTTTT.

This clonotype was counted between two and nine times. This chain joins TRBV6-1 and TRBJ1-6; tentative D call: TRBD1 (5 bases). Germline V CDR1 and CDR2: MNHNS, SASEGT. The V and J ends lost 5 bases and 7 bases respectively, with 15 bases between them. The CDR3 consists of 15 residues. CDR3 sequence: CASSKEPGRNSPLHF. The CDR3 DNA is TGTGCCAGCAGTAAGGAGCCAGGGCGGAATTCACCCCTCCACTTT.

This clonotype turned up a few times. The chain has TRBV7-3 and TRBJ2-6; 7 nucleotides agree with TRBD2. Germline trimming cut 1 base from V and 0 bases from J; bases unmatched to any gene: 9. This CDR3 is built from 19 residues. The V gene's germline CDR1 is SGHTA and CDR2 FQGTGA. CDR3 nucleotide sequence: TGTGCCAGCAGCTTAAGTTTAGGCAGGGAGGGCTCTGGGGCCAACGTCCTGACTTTC. Protein sequence: CASSLSLGREGSGANVLTF.

This clonotype was seen more than once but under ten times. This chain uses TRBV18 with TRBJ2-7, with 9 bases aligning to TRBD2. Per germline, CDR1 KGHSH and CDR2 LQKENI. The length of the CDR3 is 15 residues. The V gene end was trimmed by 2 bases and the J gene end by 6 bases; junction bases not matched to a gene: 8. CDR3 loop: CASSPGGLAWSEQYF. The CDR3 nucleotides read TGTGCCAGCTCACCAGGCGGACTAGCGTGGTCCGAGCAGTACTTC. The whole variable domain, filled in from reference TRBV18 and TRBJ2-7, reads NAGVMQNPRHLVRRRGQEARLRCSPMKGHSHVYWYRQLPEEGLKFMVYLQKENIIDESGMPKERFSAEFPKEGPSILRIQQVVRGDSAAYFCASSPGGLAWSEQYFGPGTRLTVT.

This clonotype showed up many times. The V and J genes are TRBV7-9 and TRBJ2-7, with D unclear. Germline V gene sequence: CDR1 SEHNR, CDR2 FQNEAQ (reference sequence). The CDR3 loop spans 12 amino acids. Trimming removed 5 bases from V and 0 bases from J, with 5 bases in between. The CDR3 loop reads CASSQSSYEQYF. CDR3 DNA: TGTGCCAGCAGCCAGAGCTCCTACGAGCAGTACTTC. Full variable domain (outside the CDR3, taken from reference TRBV7-9 and TRBJ2-7): DTGVSQNPRHKITKRGQNVTFRCDPISEHNRLYWYRQTLGQGPEFLTYFQNEAQLEKSRLLSDRFSAERPKGSFSTLEIQRTEQGDSAMYLCASSQSSYEQYFGPGTRLTVT.

This clonotype was observed a handful of times. This sequence joins TRBV7-2 and TRBJ2-7, with TRBD1 matching 7 bases. The germline V gene encodes CDR1 SGHTA and CDR2 FQGNSA. V gave up 2 bases and J gave up 0 bases; unmatched junction bases: 10. This CDR3 has 17 residues. The CDR3 reads CASSLFPGGPSSYEQYF. Written as DNA, the CDR3 is TGTGCCAGCAGCTTATTTCCAGGGGGTCCTAGCTCCTACGAGCAGTACTTC.